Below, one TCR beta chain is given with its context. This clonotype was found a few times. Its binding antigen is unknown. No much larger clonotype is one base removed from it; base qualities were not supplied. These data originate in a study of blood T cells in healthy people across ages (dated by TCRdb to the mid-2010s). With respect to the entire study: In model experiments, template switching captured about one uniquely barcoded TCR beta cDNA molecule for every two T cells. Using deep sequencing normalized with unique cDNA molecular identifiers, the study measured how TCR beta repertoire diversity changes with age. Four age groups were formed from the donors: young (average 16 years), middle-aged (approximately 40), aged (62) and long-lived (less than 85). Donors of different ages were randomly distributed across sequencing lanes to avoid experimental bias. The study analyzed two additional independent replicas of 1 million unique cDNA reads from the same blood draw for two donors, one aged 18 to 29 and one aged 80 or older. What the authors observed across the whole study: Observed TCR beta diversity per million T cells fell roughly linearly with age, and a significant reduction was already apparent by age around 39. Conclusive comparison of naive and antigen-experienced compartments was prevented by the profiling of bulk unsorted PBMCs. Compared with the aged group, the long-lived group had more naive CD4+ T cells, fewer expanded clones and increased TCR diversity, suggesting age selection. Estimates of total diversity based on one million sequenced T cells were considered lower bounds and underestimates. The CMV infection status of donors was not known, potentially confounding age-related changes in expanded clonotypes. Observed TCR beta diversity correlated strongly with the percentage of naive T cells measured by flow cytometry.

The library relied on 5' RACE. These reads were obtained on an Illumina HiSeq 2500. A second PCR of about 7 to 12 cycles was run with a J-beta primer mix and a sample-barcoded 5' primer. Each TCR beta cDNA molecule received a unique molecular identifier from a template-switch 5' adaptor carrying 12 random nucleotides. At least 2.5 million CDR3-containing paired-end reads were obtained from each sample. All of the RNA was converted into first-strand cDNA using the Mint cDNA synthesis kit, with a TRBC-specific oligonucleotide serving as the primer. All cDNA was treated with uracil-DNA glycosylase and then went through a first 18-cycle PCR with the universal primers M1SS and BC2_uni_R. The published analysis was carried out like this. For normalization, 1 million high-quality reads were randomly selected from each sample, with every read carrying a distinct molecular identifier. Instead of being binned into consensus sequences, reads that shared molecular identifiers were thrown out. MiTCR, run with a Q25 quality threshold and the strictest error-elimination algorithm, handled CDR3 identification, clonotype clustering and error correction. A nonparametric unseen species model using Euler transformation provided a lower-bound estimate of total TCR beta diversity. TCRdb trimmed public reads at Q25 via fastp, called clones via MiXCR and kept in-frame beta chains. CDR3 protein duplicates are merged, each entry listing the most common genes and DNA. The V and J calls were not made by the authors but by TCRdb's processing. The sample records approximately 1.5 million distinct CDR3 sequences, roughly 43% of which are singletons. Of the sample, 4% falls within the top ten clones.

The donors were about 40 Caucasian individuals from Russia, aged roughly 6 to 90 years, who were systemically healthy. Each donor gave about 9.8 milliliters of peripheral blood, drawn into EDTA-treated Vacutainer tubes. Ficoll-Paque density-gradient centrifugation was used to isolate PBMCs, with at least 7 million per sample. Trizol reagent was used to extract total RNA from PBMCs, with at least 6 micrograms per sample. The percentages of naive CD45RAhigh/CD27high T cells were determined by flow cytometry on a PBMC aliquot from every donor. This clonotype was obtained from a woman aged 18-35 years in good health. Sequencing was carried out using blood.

The nucleotide sequence reads as follows: TGTGCCAGCAGTTACTCCCCCGGCTACAATGAGCAGTTCTTC. The encoded protein is CASSYSPGYNEQFF. The V gene is TRBV6-6 and the J gene is TRBJ2-1; no confident D gene assignment can be made. For CDR1 and CDR2, the germline V gene (reference sequence) lists MNHNY and SVGAGI. The CDR3 numbers 14 residues from cysteine through phenylalanine. Only the CDR3 region is kept as DNA, spanning 42 bases read in frame from base 1. The trim is 0 bases for V and 3 bases for J, with a gap of 6 bases between the germline ends.